This note documents a single T cell receptor beta chain sequence. The sample is drawn from a study of yellow fever vaccine responses in identical twins. Each CDR3 protein gets one entry after TCRdb re-called the RT-PCR reads with MiXCR. The sample holds tens of thousands of distinct CDR3 sequences, over 70% seen once. The germline CDR1 and CDR2 sequences are WNHNN and SYGVQD (reference sequence). The CDR3 runs 16 residues. Trimming shortened V by 10 bases and J by 5 bases, and 25 bases separated the two germline ends. This clonotype was sampled from a woman aged 18-35 years who received the yellow fever vaccine. Sequenced material: T cells from blood (PBMCs), unsorted or a sorted subset (not recorded which), taken before or after yellow fever vaccination (not recorded which). The chain uses TRBV10-1 and TRBJ2-3; D is possibly TRBD1 (8 bases). The CDR3 sequence is CATQSRTGGAQDTQYF. The CDR3 region has the DNA TGCGCCACCCAGTCGCGTACAGGGGGGGCACAAGATACGCAGTATTTT.